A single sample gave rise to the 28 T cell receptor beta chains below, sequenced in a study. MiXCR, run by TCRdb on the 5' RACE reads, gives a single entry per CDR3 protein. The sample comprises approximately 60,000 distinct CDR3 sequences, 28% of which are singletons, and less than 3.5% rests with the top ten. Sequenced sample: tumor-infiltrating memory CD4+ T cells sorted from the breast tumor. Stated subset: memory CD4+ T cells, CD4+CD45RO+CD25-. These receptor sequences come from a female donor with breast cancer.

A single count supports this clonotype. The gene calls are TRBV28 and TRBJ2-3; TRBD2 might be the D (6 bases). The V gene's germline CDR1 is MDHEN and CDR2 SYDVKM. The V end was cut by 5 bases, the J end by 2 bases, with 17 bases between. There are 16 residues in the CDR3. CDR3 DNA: TGTGCCAGCAGTCGATCTTCGGCGGGATACACAGATACGCAGTATTTT. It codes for CASSRSSAGYTDTQYF. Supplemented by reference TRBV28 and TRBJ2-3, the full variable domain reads DVKVTQSSRYLVKRTGEKVFLECVQDMDHENMFWYRQDPGLGLRLIYFSYDVKMKEKGDIPEGYSVSREKKERFSLILESASTNQTSMYLCASSRSSAGYTDTQYFGPGTRLTVL.

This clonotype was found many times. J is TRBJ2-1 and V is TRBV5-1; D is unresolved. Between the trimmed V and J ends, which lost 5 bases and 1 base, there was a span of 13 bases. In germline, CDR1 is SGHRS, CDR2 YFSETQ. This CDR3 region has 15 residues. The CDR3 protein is CASSFDTRSYNEQFF. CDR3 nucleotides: TGCGCCAGCAGTTTCGACACCAGATCCTACAATGAGCAGTTCTTC. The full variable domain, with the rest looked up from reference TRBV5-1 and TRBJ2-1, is KAGVTQTPRYLIKTRGQQVTLSCSPISGHRSVSWYQQTPGQGLQFLFEYFSETQRNKGNFPGRFSGRQFSNSRSEMNVSTLELGDSALYLCASSFDTRSYNEQFFGPGTRLTVL.

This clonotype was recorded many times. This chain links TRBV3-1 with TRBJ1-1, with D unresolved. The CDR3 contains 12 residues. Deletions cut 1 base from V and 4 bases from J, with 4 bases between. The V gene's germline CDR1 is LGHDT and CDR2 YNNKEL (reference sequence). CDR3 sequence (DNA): TGTGCCAGCAGCCAAGGGTCCACTGAAGCTTTCTTT. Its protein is CASSQGSTEAFF.

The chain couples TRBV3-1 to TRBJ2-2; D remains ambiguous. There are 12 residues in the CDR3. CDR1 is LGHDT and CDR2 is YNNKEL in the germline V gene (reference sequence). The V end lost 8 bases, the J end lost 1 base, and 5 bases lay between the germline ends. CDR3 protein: CASGRNTGELFF. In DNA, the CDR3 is TGTGCCAGCGGCAGGAACACCGGGGAGCTGTTTTTT.

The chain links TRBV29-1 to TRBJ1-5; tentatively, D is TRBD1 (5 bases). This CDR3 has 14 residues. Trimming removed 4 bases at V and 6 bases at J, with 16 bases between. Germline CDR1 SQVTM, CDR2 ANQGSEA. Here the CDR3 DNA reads TGCAGCGTTGTCGGGACGACACCCTTTCAGCCCCAGCATTTT. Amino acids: CSVVGTTPFQPQHF.

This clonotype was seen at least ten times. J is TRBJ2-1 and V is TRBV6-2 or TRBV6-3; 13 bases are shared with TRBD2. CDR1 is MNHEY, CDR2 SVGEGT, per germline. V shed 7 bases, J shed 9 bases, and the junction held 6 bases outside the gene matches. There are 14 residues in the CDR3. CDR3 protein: CASTGLAGVGEQFF. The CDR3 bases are TGTGCCAGCACCGGACTAGCGGGAGTGGGTGAGCAGTTCTTC.

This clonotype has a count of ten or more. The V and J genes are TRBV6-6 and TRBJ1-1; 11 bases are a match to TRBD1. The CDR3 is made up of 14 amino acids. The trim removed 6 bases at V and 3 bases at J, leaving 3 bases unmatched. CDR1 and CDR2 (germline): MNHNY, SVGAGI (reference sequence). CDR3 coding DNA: TGTGCCAGCAGAACGGGACAGGGGGACACTGAAGCTTTCTTT. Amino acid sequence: CASRTGQGDTEAFF.

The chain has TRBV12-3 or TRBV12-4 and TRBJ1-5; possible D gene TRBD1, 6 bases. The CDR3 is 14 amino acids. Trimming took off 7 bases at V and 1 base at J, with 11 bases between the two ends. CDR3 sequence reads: CASNKGGSNQPQHF. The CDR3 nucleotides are TGTGCCAGCAACAAAGGGGGAAGCAATCAGCCCCAGCATTTT.

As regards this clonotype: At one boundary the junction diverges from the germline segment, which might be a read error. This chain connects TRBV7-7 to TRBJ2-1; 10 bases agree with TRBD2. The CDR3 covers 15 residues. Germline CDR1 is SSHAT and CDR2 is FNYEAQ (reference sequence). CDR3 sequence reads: CASSLRTSGVNEQFF. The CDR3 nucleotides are TGTGCTAGCAGCTTGAGGACTAGCGGAGTCAATGAGCAGTTCTTC.

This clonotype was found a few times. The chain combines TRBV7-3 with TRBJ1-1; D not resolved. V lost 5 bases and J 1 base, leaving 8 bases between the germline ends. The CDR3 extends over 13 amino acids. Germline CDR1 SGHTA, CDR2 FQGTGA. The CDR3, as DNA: TGTGCCAGCAGCACGCAGAGGAACACTGAAGCTTTCTTT. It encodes CASSTQRNTEAFF.

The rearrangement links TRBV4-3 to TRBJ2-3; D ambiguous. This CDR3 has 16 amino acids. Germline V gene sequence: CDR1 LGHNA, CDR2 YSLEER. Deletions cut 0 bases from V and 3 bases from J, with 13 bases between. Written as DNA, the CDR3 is TGCGCCAGCAGCCAAGATCCGACACTAAGGACAGATACGCAGTATTTT. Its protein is CASSQDPTLRTDTQYF.

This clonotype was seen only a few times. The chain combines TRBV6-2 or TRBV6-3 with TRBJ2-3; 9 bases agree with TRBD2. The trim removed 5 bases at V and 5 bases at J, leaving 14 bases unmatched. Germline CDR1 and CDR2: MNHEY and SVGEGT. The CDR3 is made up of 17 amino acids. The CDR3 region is CASSPAEVAGAQDTQYF. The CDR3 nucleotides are TGTGCCAGCAGTCCTGCGGAGGTAGCGGGAGCACAAGATACGCAGTATTTT.

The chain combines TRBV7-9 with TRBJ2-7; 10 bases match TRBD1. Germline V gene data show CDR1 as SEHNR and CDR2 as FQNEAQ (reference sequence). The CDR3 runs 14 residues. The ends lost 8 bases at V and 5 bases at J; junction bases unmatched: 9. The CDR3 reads CASSRGQGFHEQYF. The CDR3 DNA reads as TGTGCCAGCTCAAGGGGACAGGGGTTTCACGAGCAGTACTTC.

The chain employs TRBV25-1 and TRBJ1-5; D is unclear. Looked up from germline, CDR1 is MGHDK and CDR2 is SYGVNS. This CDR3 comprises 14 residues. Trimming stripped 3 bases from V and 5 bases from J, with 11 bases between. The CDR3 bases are TGTGCCAGCAGTGAGAACAGCTATTATCAGCCCCAGCATTTT. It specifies CASSENSYYQPQHF.

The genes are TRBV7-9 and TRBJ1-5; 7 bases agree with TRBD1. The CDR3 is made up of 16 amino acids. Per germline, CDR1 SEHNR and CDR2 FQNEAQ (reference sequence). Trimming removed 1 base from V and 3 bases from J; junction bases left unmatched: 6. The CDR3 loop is CASSLGDGTVNQPQHF. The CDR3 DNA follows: TGTGCCAGCAGCTTAGGCGACGGGACAGTCAATCAGCCCCAGCATTTT.

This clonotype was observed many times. The chain's CDR3 is CASSLAPNSRETQYF. The DNA of the CDR3 is TGTGCCAGCAGTTTAGCGCCAAATAGCCGGGAGACCCAGTACTTC. This sequence joins TRBV12-3 or TRBV12-4 and TRBJ2-5; D is ambiguous. Trimming removed 0 bases from V and 5 bases from J, with 13 bases in between. This CDR3 spans 15 amino acids.

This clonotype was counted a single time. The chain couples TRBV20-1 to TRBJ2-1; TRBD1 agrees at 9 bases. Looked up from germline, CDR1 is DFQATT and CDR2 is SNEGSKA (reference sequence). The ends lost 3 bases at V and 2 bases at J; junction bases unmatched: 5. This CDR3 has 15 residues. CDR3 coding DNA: TGCAGTGCTAGGGAAACAGGGGGCGCCTACAATGAGCAGTTCTTC. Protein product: CSARETGGAYNEQFF.

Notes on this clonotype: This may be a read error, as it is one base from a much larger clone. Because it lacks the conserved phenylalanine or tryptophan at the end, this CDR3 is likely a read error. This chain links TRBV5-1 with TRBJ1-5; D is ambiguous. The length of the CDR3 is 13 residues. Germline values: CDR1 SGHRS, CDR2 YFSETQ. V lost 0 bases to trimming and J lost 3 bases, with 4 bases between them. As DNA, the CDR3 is TGCGCCAGCAGCTTGGCAGTCAATCAGCCCCAGCATCTT. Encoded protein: CASSLAVNQPQHL.

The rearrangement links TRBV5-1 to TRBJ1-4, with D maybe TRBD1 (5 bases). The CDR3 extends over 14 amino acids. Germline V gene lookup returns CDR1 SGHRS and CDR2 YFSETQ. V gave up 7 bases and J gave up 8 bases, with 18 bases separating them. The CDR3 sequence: CASGQGGGGEKLFF. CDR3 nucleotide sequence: TGCGCCAGCGGCCAGGGAGGAGGAGGGGAAAAACTGTTTTTT.

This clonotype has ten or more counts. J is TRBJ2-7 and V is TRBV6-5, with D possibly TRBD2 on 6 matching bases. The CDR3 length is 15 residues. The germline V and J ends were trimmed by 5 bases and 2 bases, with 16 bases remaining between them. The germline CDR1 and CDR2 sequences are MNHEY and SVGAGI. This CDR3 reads CASSESSDSTYEQYF. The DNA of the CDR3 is TGTGCCAGCAGTGAATCTAGCGACAGCACCTACGAGCAGTACTTC.

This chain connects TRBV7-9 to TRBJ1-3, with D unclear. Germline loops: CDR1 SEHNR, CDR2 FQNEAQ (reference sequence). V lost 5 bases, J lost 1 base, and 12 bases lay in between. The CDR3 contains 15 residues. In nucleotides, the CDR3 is TGTGCCAGCAGCCCACAAGGGTTTTCTGGAAACACCATATATTTT. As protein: CASSPQGFSGNTIYF.

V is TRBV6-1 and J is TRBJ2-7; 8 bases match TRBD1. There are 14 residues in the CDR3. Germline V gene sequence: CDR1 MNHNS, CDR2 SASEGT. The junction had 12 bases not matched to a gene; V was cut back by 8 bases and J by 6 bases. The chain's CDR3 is CASFSPGQDLEQYF. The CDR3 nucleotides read TGTGCCAGCTTCTCACCGGGACAGGATCTCGAGCAGTACTTC.

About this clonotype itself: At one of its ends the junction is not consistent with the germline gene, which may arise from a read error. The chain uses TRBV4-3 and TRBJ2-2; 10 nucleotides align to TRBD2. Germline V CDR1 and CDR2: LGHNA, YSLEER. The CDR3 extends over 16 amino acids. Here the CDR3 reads CASSQETSGNTGELSF. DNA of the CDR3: TGCGCCAGCAGCCAAGAAACTAGCGGGAACACCGGGGAGCTGTCTTTT.

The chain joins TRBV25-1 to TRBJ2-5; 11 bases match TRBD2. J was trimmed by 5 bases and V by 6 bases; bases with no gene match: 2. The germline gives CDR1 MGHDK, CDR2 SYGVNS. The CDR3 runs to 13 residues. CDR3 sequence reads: CASRLAGAETQYF. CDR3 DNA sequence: TGTGCCAGCAGACTAGCGGGAGCGGAGACCCAGTACTTC.

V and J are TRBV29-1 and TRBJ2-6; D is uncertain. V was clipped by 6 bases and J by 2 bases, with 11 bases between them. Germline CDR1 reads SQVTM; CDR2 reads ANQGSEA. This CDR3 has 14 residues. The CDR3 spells CSVFSATGANVLTF. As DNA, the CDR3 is TGCAGCGTGTTTTCGGCGACTGGGGCCAACGTCCTGACTTTC. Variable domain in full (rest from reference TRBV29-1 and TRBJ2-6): SAVISQKPSRDICQRGTSLTIQCQVDSQVTMMFWYRQQPGQSLTLIATANQGSEATYESGFVIDKFPISRPNLTFSTLTVSNMSPEDSSIYLCSVFSATGANVLTFGAGSRLTVL.

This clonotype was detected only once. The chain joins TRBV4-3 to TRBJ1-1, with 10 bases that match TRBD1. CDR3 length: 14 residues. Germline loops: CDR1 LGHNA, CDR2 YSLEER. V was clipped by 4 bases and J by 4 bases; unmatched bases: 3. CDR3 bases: TGCGCCAGCAGCCGACAGGGGGCGGGCACTGAAGCTTTCTTT. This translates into CASSRQGAGTEAFF.

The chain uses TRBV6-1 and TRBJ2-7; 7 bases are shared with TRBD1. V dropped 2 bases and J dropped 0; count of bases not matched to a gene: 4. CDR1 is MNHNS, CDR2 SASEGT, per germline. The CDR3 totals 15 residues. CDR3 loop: CASSEYGTASYEQYF. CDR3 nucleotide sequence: TGTGCCAGCAGTGAATACGGGACAGCCTCCTACGAGCAGTACTTC.

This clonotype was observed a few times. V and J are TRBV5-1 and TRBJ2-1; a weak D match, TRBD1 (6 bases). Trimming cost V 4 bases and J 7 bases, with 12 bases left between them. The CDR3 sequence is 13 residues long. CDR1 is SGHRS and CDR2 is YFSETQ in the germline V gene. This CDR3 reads CASSLNRENEQFF. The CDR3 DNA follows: TGCGCCAGCAGCCTAAACAGGGAAAATGAGCAGTTCTTC.